This T cell receptor beta chain was captured by sequencing in a study of CD8+CD57+ T cells in acquired aplastic anemia. Study-wide background: The sorted CD4+ and CD8+ cells yielded an average approximately 3.3 ug of DNA. CD4+ cells from healthy donors averaged about 10.8 million reads.

Study-level points and caveats: Between patients and controls, roughly 29 CD8+ CDR3 sequences were found in common. CD8+ Simpson's diversity did not differ significantly between patients and controls.

The CDR3 runs 17 residues. V lost 5 bases and J 3 bases, leaving 19 bases between the germline ends. The germline CDR1 and CDR2 sequences are SGHAT and FQDESV (reference sequence). This clonotype showed up just a few times. Its antigen is undetermined. This may stem from a read error, because a much larger clone lies one nucleotide away. CDR3 and TCR beta VDJ profiling relied on genomic DNA as the template. TCRdb re-called the reads with MiXCR, one entry per CDR3 protein. The top ten hold about 8% of the sample, which has about 70,000 distinct CDR3 sequences, 45% to 60% seen once. The source is a human donor in good health, serving as a control. V and J are TRBV11-1 and TRBJ2-2; possible D gene TRBD2, 5 bases. The specimen sequenced was sorted CD4+, CD8+, or CD8+CD57+ T cells (not recorded which) from PBMCs. CDR3 DNA sequence: TGTGCCAGCAGCCATCTGCTACTAGAGCAGGACACCGGGGAGCTGTTTTTT. This translates into CASSHLLLEQDTGELFF.